The present TCR beta chain was sequenced within a study of blood T cell repertoires in COVID-19. The wider study: Specimens from acute and convalescent COVID-19 originated in the United States, Italy and Spain.

Generated by immunoSEQ multiplex PCR, the TCRdb table keeps only in-frame clones and is missing some. This table has 90,000 or so clones, roughly 89% appearing once. This clone came up once. V shed 4 bases, J shed 6 bases, and the junction held 4 bases outside the gene matches. Germline CDR1 SGHRS, CDR2 YFSETQ. The CDR3 loop spans 13 amino acids. This clonotype was obtained from a man aged 60 to 69 with COVID-19, enrolled during active disease. This chain joins TRBV5-1 and TRBJ2-1, with 7 positions matching TRBD2. The sequenced sample was peripheral blood. The CDR3 sequence: CASSPGTINEQFF. CDR3 coding DNA: TGCGCCAGCAGCCCAGGGACTATCAATGAGCAGTTCTTC.